This record concerns one T cell receptor beta chain sequence. Its specificity is unknown. Researchers ran the PCR with 60 Vbeta and 13 Jbeta primers. Method: immunoSEQ multiplex PCR; TCRdb's copy keeps in-frame clones and lacks some. There are about 110,000 clones in the sample; less than 80% occur only once, and 3.6% lies in the top ten. This entry is derived from a study of cytomegalovirus exposure and HLA in healthy donors. General study findings and limits: Associated with HLA alleles at 0.05 false discovery rate in a later analysis were about 17,000 TCR beta sequences.

In germline, CDR1 is MDHEN, CDR2 SYDVKM. The CDR3 contains 18 residues. The junction had 14 bases not matched to a gene; V was cut back by 2 bases and J by 7 bases. The J gene is TRBJ2-6, the V gene TRBV28; 7 nucleotides align to TRBD2. Sequencing was carried out using PBMCs. The TCR comes from a man aged 60 to 75 in good health and CMV-seronegative. CDR3 DNA sequence: TGTGCCAGCAGTTTAAGAGGGGAGGGGACTGCTCGTGCCAACGTCCTGACTTTC. Translation: CASSLRGEGTARANVLTF.